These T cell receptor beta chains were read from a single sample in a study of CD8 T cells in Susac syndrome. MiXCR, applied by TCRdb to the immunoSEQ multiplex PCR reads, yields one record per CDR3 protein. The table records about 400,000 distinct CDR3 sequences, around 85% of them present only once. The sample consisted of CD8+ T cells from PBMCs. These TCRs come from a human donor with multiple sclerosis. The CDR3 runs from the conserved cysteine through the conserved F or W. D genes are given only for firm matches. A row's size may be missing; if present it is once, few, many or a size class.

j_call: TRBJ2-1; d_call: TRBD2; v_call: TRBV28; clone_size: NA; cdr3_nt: TGTGCCAGCACCGTCGGGACTAGCGGGTTCAGCTCCTACAATGAGCAGTTCTTC; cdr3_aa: CASTVGTSGFSSYNEQFF
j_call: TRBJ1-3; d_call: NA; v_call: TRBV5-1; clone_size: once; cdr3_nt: TGCGCCAGCAGCTTGGGAGAAGACTCTGGAAACACCATATATTTT; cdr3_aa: CASSLGEDSGNTIYF
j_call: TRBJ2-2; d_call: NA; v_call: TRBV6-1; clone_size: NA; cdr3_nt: TGTGCCAGCAGTGATGGTAATGGGGACACCGGGGAGCTGTTTTTT; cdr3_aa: CASSDGNGDTGELFF
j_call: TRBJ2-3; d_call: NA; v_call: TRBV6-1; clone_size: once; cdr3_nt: TGTGCCAGCAGTGAAGGGCCGTGGTTAGGGACAGATACGCAGTATTTT; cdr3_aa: CASSEGPWLGTDTQYF
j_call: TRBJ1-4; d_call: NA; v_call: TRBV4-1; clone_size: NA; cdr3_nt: TGCGCCAGCAGCCAAGTTGGACCCCCGAAGGCTAATGAAAAACTGTTTTTT; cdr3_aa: CASSQVGPPKANEKLFF
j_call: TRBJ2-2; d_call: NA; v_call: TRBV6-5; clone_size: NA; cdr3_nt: TGTGCCAGCAGTTACGGTCTAGCAAAGGCCCCCGGGGAGCTGTTTTTT; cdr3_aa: CASSYGLAKAPGELFF
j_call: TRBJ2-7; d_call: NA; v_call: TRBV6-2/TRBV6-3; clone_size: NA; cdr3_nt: TGTGCCAGCAGTTACTCGGGGCCAGGGGCCTACGAGCAGTACTTC; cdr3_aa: CASSYSGPGAYEQYF
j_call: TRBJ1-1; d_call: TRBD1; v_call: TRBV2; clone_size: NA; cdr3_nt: TGTGCCAGCACGGGACAGGATGAAATGAACACTGAAGCTTTCTTT; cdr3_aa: CASTGQDEMNTEAFF
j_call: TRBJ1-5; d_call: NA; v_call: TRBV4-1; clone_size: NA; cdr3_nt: TGCGCCAGCAGCCAGTTCGTCCTCGGGACCTTGGTTGGTCAGCCCCAGCATTTT; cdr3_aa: CASSQFVLGTLVGQPQHF
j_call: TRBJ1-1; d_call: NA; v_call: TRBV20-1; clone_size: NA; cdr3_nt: TGCAGTGCTCCACTCAGGTACACTGAAGCTTTCTTT; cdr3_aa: CSAPLRYTEAFF
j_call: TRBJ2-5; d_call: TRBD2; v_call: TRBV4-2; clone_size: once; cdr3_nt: TGTGCCAGCAGCCAAGACCCCAGGGTAGGAGCGGGGGAGGCGACCCAGTACTTC; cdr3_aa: CASSQDPRVGAGEATQYF
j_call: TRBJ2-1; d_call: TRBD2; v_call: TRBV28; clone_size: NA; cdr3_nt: TGTGCCAGCAGTTCTCTTCCGGGACTAGCGGGAAGCTACAATGAGCAGTTCTTC; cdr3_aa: CASSSLPGLAGSYNEQFF
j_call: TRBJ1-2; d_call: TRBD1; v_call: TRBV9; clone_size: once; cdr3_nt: TGTGCCAGCAGCACGCTTCCGGGACAGGCGAACTATGGCTACACCTTC; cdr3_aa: CASSTLPGQANYGYTF
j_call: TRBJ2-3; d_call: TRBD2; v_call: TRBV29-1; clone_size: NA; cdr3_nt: TGCAGCGTTGGGGCTAGCGGTCCGGATACGCAGTATTTT; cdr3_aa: CSVGASGPDTQYF
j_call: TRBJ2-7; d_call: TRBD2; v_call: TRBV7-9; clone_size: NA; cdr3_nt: TGTGCCAGCAGCTTAGCACTAGCGGGCAACGAGCAGTACTTC; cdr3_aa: CASSLALAGNEQYF
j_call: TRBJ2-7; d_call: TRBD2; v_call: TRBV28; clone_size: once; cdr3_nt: TGTGCCAGCAGTTTGAAATCACTAGCGGGGACCTACGAGCAGTACTTC; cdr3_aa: CASSLKSLAGTYEQYF
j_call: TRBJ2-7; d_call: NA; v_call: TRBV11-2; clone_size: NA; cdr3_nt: TGTGCCAGCAGCCGAACCAGGGGGGAATTCTCCTACGAGCAGTACTTC; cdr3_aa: CASSRTRGEFSYEQYF
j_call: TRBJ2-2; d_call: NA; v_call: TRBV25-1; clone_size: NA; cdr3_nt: TGTGCCAGCAGTGACGGGACGGGGTACACCGGGGAGCTGTTTTTT; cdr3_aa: CASSDGTGYTGELFF
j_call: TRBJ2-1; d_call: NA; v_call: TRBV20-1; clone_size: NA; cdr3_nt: TGCAGTGCTAGAGATTTAAAGGGGAATGAGCAGTTCTTC; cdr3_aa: CSARDLKGNEQFF
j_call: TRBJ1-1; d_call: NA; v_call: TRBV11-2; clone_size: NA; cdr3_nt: TGTGCCAGCAGCTCCGGGCCCTGGGAAGCTTTCTTT; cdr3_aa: CASSSGPWEAFF
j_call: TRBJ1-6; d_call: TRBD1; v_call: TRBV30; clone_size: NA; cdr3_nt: TGTGCCTGGAGTCAGGGGCAGGGGGCATCACCCCTCCACTTT; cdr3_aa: CAWSQGQGASPLHF
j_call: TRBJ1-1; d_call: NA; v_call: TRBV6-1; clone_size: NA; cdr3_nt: TGTGCCAGCATAGAAGGGGTGAACACTGAAGCTTTCTTT; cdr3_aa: CASIEGVNTEAFF
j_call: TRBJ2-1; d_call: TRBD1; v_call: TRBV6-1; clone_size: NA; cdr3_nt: TGTGCCAGCAGTCCGAGGACAGGGAGCTCCTACAATGAGCAGTTCTTC; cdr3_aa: CASSPRTGSSYNEQFF
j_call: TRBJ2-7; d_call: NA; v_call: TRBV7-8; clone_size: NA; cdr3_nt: TGTGCCAGCAGCTTGAGTGCGGCAGGGAGAACCTACGAGCAGTACTTC; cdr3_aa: CASSLSAAGRTYEQYF
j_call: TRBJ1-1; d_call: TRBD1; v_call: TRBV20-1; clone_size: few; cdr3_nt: TGCAGTGCCACGACAGGGGTAATCACTGAAGCTTTCTTT; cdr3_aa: CSATTGVITEAFF
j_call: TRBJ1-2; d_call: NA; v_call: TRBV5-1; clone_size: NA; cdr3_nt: TGCGCCAGCAGTACCGGACGACACTATGGCTACACCTTC; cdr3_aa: CASSTGRHYGYTF
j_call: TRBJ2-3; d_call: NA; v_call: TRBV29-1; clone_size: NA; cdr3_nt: TGCAGCGTGGAGGGGACATTCCTAGGCACAGATACGCAGTATTTT; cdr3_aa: CSVEGTFLGTDTQYF
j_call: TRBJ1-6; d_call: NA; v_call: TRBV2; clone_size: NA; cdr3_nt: TGTGCCAGCAGTGAAGCAGGGGCGGATAATTCACCCCTCCACTTT; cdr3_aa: CASSEAGADNSPLHF
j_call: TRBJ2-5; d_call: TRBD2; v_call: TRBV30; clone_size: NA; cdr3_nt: TGTGCCTGGAGCCCGGGCACGGGGGGGCTACAAGAGACCCAGTACTTC; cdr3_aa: CAWSPGTGGLQETQYF
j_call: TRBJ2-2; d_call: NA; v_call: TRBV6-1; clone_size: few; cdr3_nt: TGTGCCAGCAGTAGGGACGGGGAGCTGTTTTTT; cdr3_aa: CASSRDGELFF
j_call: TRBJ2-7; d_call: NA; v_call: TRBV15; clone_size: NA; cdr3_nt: TGTGCCACCAGCAGAGGGGAGGAGCAGTCGAACGAGCAGTACTTC; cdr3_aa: CATSRGEEQSNEQYF
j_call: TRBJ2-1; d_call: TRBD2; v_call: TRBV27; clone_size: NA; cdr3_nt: TGTGCCAGCAGCCGGGTCGGGGGGGCGGAATTCTATGAGCAGTTCTTC; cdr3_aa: CASSRVGGAEFYEQFF
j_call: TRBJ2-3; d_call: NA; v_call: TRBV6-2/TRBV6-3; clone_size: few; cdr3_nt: TGTGCCAGCCTCCGGGACGGCACAGATACGCAGTATTTT; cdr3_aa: CASLRDGTDTQYF
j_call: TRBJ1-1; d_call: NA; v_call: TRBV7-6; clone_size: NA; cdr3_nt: TGTGCCAGCAGCCTAGATGAGGGGACTGAAGCTTTCTTT; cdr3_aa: CASSLDEGTEAFF
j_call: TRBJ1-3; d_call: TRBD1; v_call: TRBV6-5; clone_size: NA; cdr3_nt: TGTGCCAGCAGTTACGGGTTTGGGGACAGGGGCGGAAACACCATATATTTT; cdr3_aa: CASSYGFGDRGGNTIYF
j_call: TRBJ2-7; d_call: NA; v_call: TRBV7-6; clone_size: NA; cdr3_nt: TGTGCCAGCAGCTTGAATAGTGGTCAGCGGGTCCCATGGGTCGAGCAGTACTTC; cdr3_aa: CASSLNSGQRVPWVEQYF
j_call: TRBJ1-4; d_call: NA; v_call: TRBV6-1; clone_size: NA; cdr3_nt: TGTGCCAGCAGCCCCGACAGAAACGATGCAACTAATGAAAAACTGTTTTTT; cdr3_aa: CASSPDRNDATNEKLFF
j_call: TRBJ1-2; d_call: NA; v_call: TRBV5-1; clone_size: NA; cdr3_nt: TGCGCCAGCAGCTCTCTACAGGGAGAAGGTGGCTACACCTTC; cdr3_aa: CASSSLQGEGGYTF
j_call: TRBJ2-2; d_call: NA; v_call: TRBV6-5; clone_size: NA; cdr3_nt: TGTGCCAGCAGTTACTCCCGGACAGCCGCTACCGGGGAGCTGTTTTTT; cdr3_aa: CASSYSRTAATGELFF
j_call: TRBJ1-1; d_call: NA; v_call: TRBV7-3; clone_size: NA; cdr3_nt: TGTGCCAGCAGCGCGCCCGGGGACCCTGAAGCTTTCTTT; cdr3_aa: CASSAPGDPEAFF